This note documents a single T cell receptor (beta chain) sequence. Its antigen is not known. The CDR3 has 11 amino acids. Trimming shortened V by 7 bases and J by 5 bases, and 6 bases separated the two germline ends. Germline V CDR1 and CDR2: MNHNS, SASEGT. The sample comes from a study of cytomegalovirus exposure and HLA in healthy donors. Study-level findings and limits: Several of the most significant clusters appeared, in a later analysis, to be linked to common viral pathogens. A later analysis linked a missense variant in DCLRE1C to the trimming of TCR beta V and J genes.

The primer mix had 60 Vbeta and 13 Jbeta primers. Method: immunoSEQ multiplex PCR; TCRdb's copy keeps in-frame clones and lacks some. The table records under 100,000 clones, 9.5% to 13% of them present only once. Healthy bone marrow donors made up the donor group. The origin of this receptor is a man aged 55 to 69 in good health and CMV-seropositive. The chain links TRBV6-1 to TRBJ2-4; a possible D gene is TRBD2 (6 bases). Sequenced input: PBMCs. CDR3 in amino acids: CASTGENIQYF. The DNA of the CDR3 is TGTGCCAGCACGGGGGAAAACATTCAGTACTTC.